What follows are 21 T cell receptor beta chains derived from one specimen sequenced in a study of vaccination effects on CD4 cells after COVID-19. Antigen-specific CD4+ T cells were expanded with viral peptide pools in the ViraFEST assay before sequencing. It was after approximately 10 days of culture that CD4+ T cells were isolated. Vaccine administered to participants consisted of two doses of either BNT162b2 or mRNA-1273. No antigens are known for them. Sequencing was performed with immunoSEQ multiplex PCR; in TCRdb, only in-frame clones are kept and a portion is missing. This sample yields fewer than 80,000 clones, of which roughly 81% are seen a single time; around 1.5% belongs to the top ten. The specimen comprised CD4+ T cells from PBMCs cultured with HCoV-229E spike peptides, sampled after COVID-19 vaccination. The source is a human donor who received a COVID-19 vaccine.

This clone was seen a few times. V gene TRBV11-1 combines with J gene TRBJ2-7; no reliable D call. CDR1 SGHAT and CDR2 FQDESV come from the germline V gene (reference sequence). The CDR3 contains 14 residues. Trimming left V 5 bases short and J 4 bases short, with 15 bases between. The DNA for the CDR3 is TGTGCCAGCAGCCCCCGTCAGAGATCGTACGAGCAGTACGTC. As protein: CASSPRQRSYEQYV.

The rearrangement uses TRBV5-6 and TRBJ2-7; 9 bases are shared with TRBD1. There are 15 residues in the CDR3. Germline V gene sequence: CDR1 SGHDT, CDR2 YYEEEE. V shed 3 bases, J shed 5 bases, and the junction held 9 bases outside the gene matches. CDR3 residues: CASSWTGDRVDEQYV. DNA for the CDR3: TGTGCCAGCAGCTGGACTGGGGACAGGGTAGACGAGCAGTACGTC.

This clone showed up just once. The chain combines TRBV5-4 with TRBJ2-5; possibly TRBD2 for D (5 bases). Germline CDR1 is SGHNT and CDR2 is YYREEE (reference sequence). CDR3 length: 15 amino acids. Between the trimmed V and J ends, which lost 4 bases and 3 bases, there was a span of 16 bases. The CDR3 sequence is CASSPGEWRKETQYF. CDR3 coding DNA: TGTGCCAGCAGCCCCGGGGAGTGGAGGAAAGAGACCCAGTACTTC.

V is TRBV11-1 and J is TRBJ1-1, with D perhaps TRBD1 (5 bases). There are 16 residues in the CDR3. Germline CDR1 SGHAT, CDR2 FQDESV (reference sequence). Deletions cut 5 bases from V and 5 bases from J, with 21 bases between. The DNA for the CDR3 is TGTGCCAGCAGCCTCATACCGGGACCAAGGGAAACTGAAGCTTTCTTT. It is translated as CASSLIPGPRETEAFF.

V is TRBV5-1 and J is TRBJ2-3; D gene uncertain. Germline CDR1 reads SGHRS; CDR2 reads YFSETQ. CDR3 length: 12 amino acids. The V end was cut by 4 bases, the J end by 4 bases, with 7 bases between. The CDR3 bases are TGCGCCAGCAGCACTGGCTCAGATACGCAGTATTTT. Amino acid sequence: CASSTGSDTQYF.

The chain combines TRBV5-1 with TRBJ1-3; no reliable D call. V was trimmed by 4 bases and J by 8 bases, leaving 13 bases between them. The CDR3 contains 13 residues. Germline V gives CDR1 SGHRS, CDR2 YFSETQ. CDR3 DNA sequence: TGCGCCAGCAGCCCCCAAGGTGGCGACACCATATATTTT. This gives the protein CASSPQGGDTIYF.

The chain couples TRBV11-2 to TRBJ2-5, with D possibly TRBD1 on 7 matching bases. This CDR3 comprises 15 residues. Germline V lookup: CDR1 SGHAT, CDR2 FQNNGV. The ends were cut back, 1 base at V and 1 base at J, with 10 bases in the middle. In nucleotides, the CDR3 is TGTGCCAGCAGCTTAGCCAGGGGGGTCCAAGAGACCCAGTACTTC. Its translation: CASSLARGVQETQYF.

The chain has TRBV6-5 and TRBJ2-2, with D uncertain. V was shortened by 7 bases and J by 0 bases, with 9 bases between the two germline ends. Germline CDR1 is MNHEY and CDR2 is SVGAGI. The CDR3 is 14 residues long. The CDR3 loop reads CASIISPNTGELFF. The CDR3 DNA reads as TGTGCCAGCATCATATCACCGAACACCGGGGAGCTGTTTTTT.

This clone came up once. J is TRBJ2-3 and V is TRBV24-1; no reliable D call. There are 15 residues in the CDR3. In germline, CDR1 is KGHDR, CDR2 SFDVKD. V lost 0 bases and J 1 base, leaving 7 bases between the germline ends. CDR3 DNA sequence: TGTGCCACCAGTGATTTGCAGTCAGGCACAGATACGCAGTATTTT. Its translation: CATSDLQSGTDTQYF.

This chain joins TRBV10-3 and TRBJ1-6; D remains ambiguous. The germline gives CDR1 ENHRY, CDR2 SYGVKD. Trimming cost V 0 bases and J 6 bases, with 6 bases left between them. The CDR3 sequence is 14 residues long. CDR3 DNA sequence: TGTGCCATCAGTGAGTCGAATGGTAATTCACCCCTCCACTTT. This codes for CAISESNGNSPLHF.

The CDR3 loop reads CASSYVQGGSYEQYV. CDR3 bases: TGTGCCAGCAGTTACGTACAGGGTGGTTCCTACGAGCAGTACGTC. The chain employs TRBV6-6 and TRBJ2-7; D is perhaps TRBD1 (6 bases). V was clipped by 2 bases and J by 1 base, with 12 bases between them. Germline CDR1 reads MNHNY; CDR2 reads SVGAGI (reference sequence). The CDR3 runs 15 residues.

The gene calls are TRBV10-3 and TRBJ2-5; 9 nucleotides agree with TRBD2. Germline CDR1 reads ENHRY; CDR2 reads SYGVKD. V lost 10 bases, J lost 3 bases, and 6 bases stayed unmatched. The CDR3 totals 13 residues. The CDR3 DNA reads as TGTGCCACCAGCTTAGCGGGGGAAGAGACCCAGTACTTC. Its protein product is CATSLAGEETQYF.

This chain links TRBV7-3 with TRBJ2-3, with 8 bases that match TRBD2. This CDR3 is built from 15 residues. Germline lookup yields CDR1 SGHTA and CDR2 FQGTGA. Germline trimming cut 2 bases from V and 6 bases from J; bases unmatched to any gene: 7. The DNA for the CDR3 is TGTGCCAGCAGCTTATTCCCCGGGGGGGCCGATACGCAGTATTTT. It is translated as CASSLFPGGADTQYF. Filled out from reference TRBV7-3 and TRBJ2-3, the complete variable domain reads GAGVSQTPSNKVTEKGKYVELRCDPISGHTALYWYRQSLGQGPEFLIYFQGTGAADDSGLPNDRFFAVRPEGSVSTLKIQRTERGDSAVYLCASSLFPGGADTQYFGPGTRLTVL.

This clone came up a few times. This sequence joins TRBV3-1 (or the pseudogene TRBV3-2) and TRBJ1-2, with unresolved D. V lost 0 bases to trimming and J lost 5 bases, with 13 bases between them. CDR1 and CDR2 from the germline V gene are LGHDT and YNNKEL (reference sequence). The CDR3 is 15 residues long. In DNA form, the CDR3 reads TGTGCCAGCAGCCAAGATTTTGGCAGGACGTATGGCTACACCTTC. This gives the protein CASSQDFGRTYGYTF.

The V and J genes are TRBV4-1 and TRBJ1-2; TRBD1 matches 11 bases. V trimming: 6 bases; J trimming: 8 bases; junction bases outside the gene matches: 8. This CDR3 is built from 14 residues. Germline values: CDR1 MGHRA, CDR2 YSYEKL. In nucleotides, the CDR3 is TGCGCCAGCAGTCTTGGACAGGGGGCTGGGGGCTACACCTTC. This gives the protein CASSLGQGAGGYTF.

This clone was recorded only once. The V gene is TRBV2, the J gene TRBJ1-4; TRBD1 matches at 11 bases. Germline V gene lookup returns CDR1 SNHLY and CDR2 FYNNEI. This CDR3 region has 16 residues. The V gene end was trimmed by 6 bases and the J gene end by 2 bases; junction bases not matched to a gene: 5. CDR3 in amino acids: CASRGGQGATNEKLFF. The CDR3, as DNA: TGTGCCAGCAGGGGAGGACAGGGGGCGACTAATGAAAAACTGTTTTTT.

V usage is TRBV6-6 and J usage is TRBJ1-1, with a possible D match to TRBD1 (6 bases). With 1 base removed from V and 7 bases from J, the gap between germline ends came to 19 bases. Germline loops: CDR1 MNHNY, CDR2 SVGAGI (reference sequence). This CDR3 region has 16 residues. The CDR3 sequence: CASSYWQGHKGGEAFF. The DNA of the CDR3 is TGTGCCAGCAGTTACTGGCAGGGGCACAAAGGGGGTGAAGCTTTCTTT.

The chain recombines TRBV19 with TRBJ2-7, with TRBD2 as a possible D gene (7 bases). The CDR3 has 14 residues. CDR1 is LNHDA and CDR2 is SQIVND in the germline V gene (reference sequence). Trimming cost V 5 bases and J 7 bases, with 18 bases left between them. Written as DNA, the CDR3 is TGTGCCAGTAGTCGCAGCGGGGAAAGGGGGGAGCAGTACGTC. Amino acids: CASSRSGERGEQYV.

This chain connects TRBV6-5 to TRBJ1-2, with 11 bases lining up with TRBD1. The CDR3 is 14 amino acids. J gave up 7 bases and V 5 bases, and 6 bases lay outside the gene matches. Germline values: CDR1 MNHEY, CDR2 SVGAGI. The CDR3, as DNA: TGTGCCAGCAGTCCGGACAGGGGGCGGGGTGGCTACACCTTC. It is translated as CASSPDRGRGGYTF.

The rearrangement links TRBV27 to TRBJ1-4, with no clear D. Germline loops: CDR1 MNHEY, CDR2 SMNVEV (reference sequence). V was shortened by 4 bases and J by 7 bases, with 7 bases between the two germline ends. The CDR3 has 12 amino acids. The CDR3 sequence: CASSSPGEKLFF. CDR3 bases: TGTGCCAGCAGTTCACCAGGTGAAAAACTGTTTTTT.

V is TRBV2 and J is TRBJ2-1, with D tentatively TRBD1 (6 bases). Trimming shortened V by 6 bases and J by 7 bases, and 19 bases separated the two germline ends. The CDR3 runs 15 residues. CDR1 and CDR2 (germline): SNHLY, FYNNEI. The CDR3 loop reads CASSLQGGEWNEQFF. CDR3 bases: TGTGCCAGCAGCCTACAGGGTGGAGAGTGGAATGAGCAGTTCTTC.